What follows are 15 T cell receptor beta chains derived from one specimen sequenced in a study of Tregs in tolerant kidney transplant recipients. Measured with immunoSEQ multiplex PCR; TCRdb has only the in-frame clones, and not every one. The table has about 240,000 clones, more than 65% seen once. The specimen was CD4+ T cells from blood. Every receptor here comes from a human donor in good health.

For the CDR3, the DNA is TGTGCCAGCGGGACAGGGGTCTCACCCCTCCACTTT. Its translation: CASGTGVSPLHF. The V call is TRBV28, the J call TRBJ1-6; 10 nucleotides line up with TRBD1. The junction had 2 bases not matched to a gene; V was cut back by 8 bases and J by 10 bases. Germline-derived CDR1 and CDR2 are MDHEN and SYDVKM. The CDR3 sequence is 12 residues long.

V and J are TRBV30 and TRBJ1-6, with a tentative D call TRBD1 (6 bases). The V and J ends lost 5 bases and 0 bases respectively, with 20 bases between them. CDR1 and CDR2 (germline): GTSNPN, SVGIG (reference sequence). This CDR3 is built from 18 residues. CDR3 sequence: CAWGKPGQLSSYNSPLHF. CDR3 bases: TGTGCCTGGGGGAAACCGGGACAACTAAGCTCCTATAATTCACCCCTCCACTTT.

This chain links TRBV18 with TRBJ2-7; 16 nucleotides align to TRBD2. Germline CDR1 is KGHSH and CDR2 is LQKENI. V shed 4 bases and J 3 bases; nucleotides not matched to a gene: 9. The CDR3 contains 18 residues. CDR3 residues: CASSRGTSGRASGYEQYF. Written as DNA, the CDR3 is TGTGCCAGCTCACGAGGGACTAGCGGGAGGGCTTCTGGCTACGAGCAGTACTTC.

This clone has just one count. The gene calls are TRBV5-1 and TRBJ2-1, with 9 bases identical to TRBD2. Germline V gene lookup returns CDR1 SGHRS and CDR2 YFSETQ. Losses at the gene ends were 4 bases for V and 6 bases for J; bases not matched to a gene: 11. This CDR3 has 16 amino acids. CDR3 sequence: CASSALAGADLNEQFF. The CDR3 DNA sequence: TGCGCCAGCAGCGCCTTAGCGGGAGCGGATCTCAATGAGCAGTTCTTC.

The rearrangement links TRBV5-6 to TRBJ2-3; a weak D match, TRBD2 (6 bases). Germline-derived CDR1 and CDR2 are SGHDT and YYEEEE. Trimming stripped 0 bases from V and 4 bases from J, with 15 bases between. This CDR3 is 16 amino acids long. DNA of the CDR3: TGTGCCAGCAGCTTGGGGCCGGGAGCAAGGGCAGATACGCAGTATTTT. Amino acid sequence: CASSLGPGARADTQYF.

The sample holds a few counts of this clone. The V and J genes are TRBV19 and TRBJ1-2; D is unclear. The ends were cut back, 7 bases at V and 2 bases at J, with 14 bases in the middle. Germline CDR1 reads LNHDA; CDR2 reads SQIVND (reference sequence). This CDR3 contains 14 residues. The CDR3 DNA sequence: TGTGCCAGTAATGACTTTTTTGGGAACTATGGCTACACCTTC. It is translated as CASNDFFGNYGYTF.

The chain has TRBV25-1 and TRBJ1-1, with D perhaps TRBD1 (5 bases). The CDR3 has 17 amino acids. Germline V gene lookup returns CDR1 MGHDK and CDR2 SYGVNS. Trimming cost V 3 bases and J 2 bases, with 19 bases left between them. The CDR3 coding sequence is TGTGCCAGCAGTGAGTTCAGCGGGGCCGGGCCTAACACTGAAGCTTTCTTT. Its protein is CASSEFSGAGPNTEAFF.

The rearrangement joins TRBV7-8 to TRBJ1-1; 8 bases agree with TRBD1. Germline V gene data show CDR1 as SGHVS and CDR2 as FQNEAQ. V shed 5 bases, J shed 4 bases, and the junction held 9 bases outside the gene matches. The CDR3 loop spans 15 amino acids. The DNA of the CDR3 is TGTGCCAGCAGCCCGACAGGGGAGAGAGGCACTGAAGCTTTCTTT. This translates into CASSPTGERGTEAFF.

This chain links TRBV12-5 with TRBJ2-7, with unresolved D. CDR3 length equals 11 residues. Germline V CDR1 and CDR2: LGHNT, FRNRAP. V lost 6 bases, J lost 5 bases, and 8 bases lay in between. The CDR3 is CASGTKDEQYF. The CDR3 DNA follows: TGTGCTAGTGGAACCAAGGACGAGCAGTACTTC.

In regard to this clone: The junction differs from germline at one of its ends, possibly a read error. This chain connects TRBV7-4 to TRBJ2-3, with TRBD2 matching over 7 bases. Germline V CDR1 and CDR2: SGHVT, SQSDAQ. The CDR3 runs to 12 residues. In DNA form, the CDR3 reads TGTGCCAGCAGCTTCCTGGGGACCAAGCGGGGTTTT. Translating it yields CASSFLGTKRGF.

The chain combines TRBV6-5 with TRBJ1-2; tentatively, D is TRBD1 (5 bases). This CDR3 has 13 residues. Trimming removed 6 bases from V and 7 bases from J, with 15 bases in between. The germline gives CDR1 MNHEY, CDR2 SVGAGI. CDR3: CASSPGPWGGYTF. In nucleotides, the CDR3 is TGTGCCAGCAGCCCGGGACCCTGGGGTGGCTACACCTTC.

The V gene is TRBV5-5, the J gene TRBJ2-7; unclear D gene. The CDR3 loop spans 11 amino acids. Germline V gene lookup returns CDR1 SGHKS and CDR2 YYEKEE (reference sequence). The V end lost 1 base, the J end lost 6 bases, and 5 bases lay between the germline ends. CDR3: CASSLTSEQYF. CDR3 sequence (DNA): TGTGCCAGCAGCTTGACAAGCGAGCAGTACTTC.

The count of this clone is one. The chain links TRBV10-3 to TRBJ2-5; 14 bases fit TRBD2. This CDR3 is 15 amino acids long. With 10 bases clipped from V and 1 base from J, the junction kept 5 bases outside the gene matches. Germline V gene data show CDR1 as ENHRY and CDR2 as SYGVKD. DNA for the CDR3: TGTGCCAGCTCTGGACTAGCGGGAGGCCAAGAGACCCAGTACTTC. Protein product: CASSGLAGGQETQYF.

This sequence joins TRBV4-1 and TRBJ2-7, with 10 bases fitting TRBD1. The CDR3 consists of 14 residues. Germline values: CDR1 MGHRA, CDR2 YSYEKL. Trimming cost V 4 bases and J 4 bases; bases outside gene matches: 4. CDR3 DNA sequence: TGCGCCAGCAGCCCGGACAGGGGGAGGTACGAGCAGTACTTC. This gives the protein CASSPDRGRYEQYF.

The sample holds a few counts of this clone. The CDR3 sequence is CASMGSGELFF. The CDR3 nucleotides read TGTGCCAGCATGGGATCCGGGGAGCTGTTTTTT. The chain employs TRBV6-5 and TRBJ2-2; D is unresolved. CDR1 MNHEY and CDR2 SVGAGI come from the germline V gene. The CDR3 runs to 11 residues. V lost 7 bases and J 6 bases, leaving 6 bases between the germline ends.